Below, 16 T cell receptor beta chains from the same sample are listed, as sequenced in a study of T cell responses to AZD1222 COVID-19 vaccine. Some clones are missing from TCRdb's copy, which holds only in-frame ones; the method was immunoSEQ multiplex PCR. The data show approximately 130,000 clones, 89% seen once. The starting material was peripheral blood, obtained 28 days after the second AZD1222 dose. The origin of the receptors is an adult who received the AZD1222 COVID-19 vaccine.

The J gene is TRBJ1-2, the V gene TRBV25-1; the D is unclear. Trimming pared 0 bases from V and 5 bases from J, leaving 10 bases between. The CDR3 runs 14 residues. Germline V gives CDR1 MGHDK, CDR2 SYGVNS. The CDR3 loop reads CASSEYSTVYGYTF. In nucleotides, the CDR3 is TGTGCCAGCAGTGAATATTCTACAGTATATGGCTACACCTTC.

The V call is TRBV6-5, the J call TRBJ1-1; D call uncertain. Germline V gives CDR1 MNHEY, CDR2 SVGAGI. With 6 bases removed from V and 1 base from J, the gap between germline ends came to 15 bases. The CDR3 spans 15 residues. CDR3 coding DNA: TGTGCCAGCAGGAGGACGGAAGGCACGAACACTGAAGCTTTCTTT. Translation: CASRRTEGTNTEAFF.

This sequence joins TRBV6-5 and TRBJ2-3; D possibly corresponds to TRBD1 (6 bases). The CDR3 consists of 14 residues. V lost 6 bases to trimming and J lost 4 bases, with 14 bases between them. Germline V CDR1 and CDR2: MNHEY, SVGAGI. CDR3 DNA: TGTGCCAGCAGCTTTACAGGGTTCCCAGATACGCAGTATTTT. This gives the protein CASSFTGFPDTQYF.

The sample holds one count of this clone. The chain links TRBV9 to TRBJ1-6; TRBD1 might be the D (5 bases). CDR1 and CDR2 from the germline V gene are SGDLS and YYNGEE. Trimming took off 0 bases at V and 7 bases at J, with 11 bases between the two ends. The CDR3 extends over 15 amino acids. The CDR3 DNA follows: TGTGCCAGCAGCGTAGGAGTTCAGGGAAATTCACCCCTCCACTTT. Translation: CASSVGVQGNSPLHF.

The gene calls are TRBV6-5 and TRBJ2-7, with D unclear. The V gene's germline CDR1 is MNHEY and CDR2 SVGAGI. Between the trimmed V and J ends, which lost 8 bases and 5 bases, there was a span of 19 bases. The CDR3 totals 14 residues. CDR3 sequence: CASESARGFHEQYF. Here the CDR3 DNA reads TGTGCCAGCGAGTCAGCCAGAGGCTTCCACGAGCAGTACTTC.

The chain recombines TRBV13 with TRBJ2-7; TRBD2 matches at 15 bases. This CDR3 has 20 amino acids. The ends lost 5 bases at V and 0 bases at J; junction bases unmatched: 14. The V gene's germline CDR1 is PRHDT and CDR2 FYEKMQ (reference sequence). The CDR3 loop is CASSLSLGTSGRPRSYEQYF. CDR3 coding DNA: TGTGCCAGCAGCCTCTCGTTGGGGACTAGCGGGAGGCCCCGCTCCTACGAGCAGTACTTC.

The gene calls are TRBV7-9 and TRBJ1-1; D unclear. Trimming left V 0 bases short and J 6 bases short, with 8 bases between. CDR1 and CDR2 from the germline V gene are SEHNR and FQNEAQ (reference sequence). The CDR3 sequence is 13 residues long. The chain's CDR3 is CASSLAWGAEAFF. For the CDR3, the DNA is TGTGCCAGCAGCTTAGCGTGGGGAGCTGAAGCTTTCTTT.

The chain combines TRBV19 with TRBJ1-1; 7 nucleotides align to TRBD1. With 5 bases clipped from V and 6 bases from J, the junction kept 9 bases outside the gene matches. This CDR3 is 14 amino acids long. CDR1 LNHDA and CDR2 SQIVND come from the germline V gene (reference sequence). The CDR3 DNA sequence: TGTGCCAGTAGTTGGAAAGGGGGCATGTCTGAAGCTTTCTTT. Translating it yields CASSWKGGMSEAFF.

In DNA, the CDR3 is TGTGCCAGCAGCTTTGACTTTCCCGGGAGCTTAAACACCGGGGAGCTGTTTTTT. This codes for CASSFDFPGSLNTGELFF. The V and J genes are TRBV7-2 and TRBJ2-2, with D perhaps TRBD2 (6 bases). V lost 3 bases and J 2 bases, leaving 19 bases between the germline ends. Germline V gene data show CDR1 as SGHTA and CDR2 as FQGNSA. This CDR3 is 18 amino acids long.

The V call is TRBV24-1, the J call TRBJ2-3; 9 bases are a match to TRBD2. The CDR3 loop spans 16 amino acids. Germline CDR1 reads KGHDR; CDR2 reads SFDVKD. Trimming took 3 bases from V and 4 from J; bases not matched to a gene: 7. This CDR3 is CATSDASGIPPDTQYF. As DNA, the CDR3 is TGTGCCACCAGTGATGCTAGCGGGATACCGCCAGATACGCAGTATTTT.

This chain joins TRBV19 and TRBJ2-5, with a possible D match to TRBD2 (7 bases). The CDR3 has 15 amino acids. Between the trimmed V and J ends, which lost 6 bases and 3 bases, there was a span of 17 bases. Germline CDR1 reads LNHDA; CDR2 reads SQIVND (reference sequence). In DNA, the CDR3 is TGTGCCAGTAGCCGCGCAGGGGCGGGAGAAGAGACCCAGTACTTC. This codes for CASSRAGAGEETQYF.

The V call is TRBV7-2, the J call TRBJ1-1; D is undetermined. The length of the CDR3 is 12 residues. Trimming took 5 bases from V and 5 from J, leaving 9 bases between them. Germline values: CDR1 SGHTA, CDR2 FQGNSA. The CDR3 sequence: CASSILGTEAFF. The CDR3 DNA follows: TGTGCCAGCAGCATATTAGGGACTGAAGCTTTCTTT. Using reference TRBV7-2 and TRBJ1-1 for the parts outside the CDR3, the full variable domain is GAGVSQSPSNKVTEKGKDVELRCDPISGHTALYWYRQSLGQGLEFLIYFQGNSAPDKSGLPSDRFSAERTGGSVSTLTIQRTQQEDSAVYLCASSILGTEAFFGQGTRLTVV.

The V call is TRBV5-4, the J call TRBJ1-1, with D hard to call. CDR3 length: 13 residues. The germline V gene encodes CDR1 SGHNT and CDR2 YYREEE (reference sequence). V was clipped by 0 bases and J by 2 bases, with 5 bases between them. This chain's CDR3 is CASSLEVNTEAFF. For the CDR3, the DNA is TGTGCCAGCAGCTTGGAGGTCAACACTGAAGCTTTCTTT. Variable domain in full (rest from reference TRBV5-4 and TRBJ1-1): ETGVTQSPTHLIKTRGQQVTLRCSSQSGHNTVSWYQQALGQGPQFIFQYYREEENGRGNFPPRFSGLQFPNYSSELNVNALELDDSALYLCASSLEVNTEAFFGQGTRLTVV.

As for this clone: The sample has other DNA sequences that encode this CDR3 too. The chain links TRBV3-1 (or the pseudogene TRBV3-2) to TRBJ1-5, with TRBD1 as a possible D gene (5 bases). This CDR3 has 14 residues. Between the trimmed V and J ends, which lost 3 bases and 2 bases, there was a span of 8 bases. Germline-derived CDR1 and CDR2 are LGHDT and YNNKEL (reference sequence). The CDR3 loop is CASSHLGGNQPQHF. The CDR3 DNA is TGTGCCAGCAGCCATCTGGGGGGCAATCAGCCCCAGCATTTT.

The table lists this clone with a few counts. The rearrangement links TRBV12-3 or TRBV12-4 to TRBJ1-4; D is unresolved. The CDR3 has 13 residues. The V end lost 8 bases, the J end lost 7 bases, and 14 bases lay between the germline ends. This chain's CDR3 is CASVSGSSEKLFF. The DNA of the CDR3 is TGTGCCAGCGTTTCGGGTTCGAGTGAAAAACTGTTTTTT.

The chain couples TRBV5-1 to TRBJ2-7; D is uncertain. The ends were cut back, 5 bases at V and 7 bases at J, with 19 bases in the middle. There are 14 residues in the CDR3. Germline V gene data show CDR1 as SGHRS and CDR2 as YFSETQ. The CDR3 sequence is CASRSDQPLEEQYF. CDR3 coding DNA: TGCGCCAGCAGGTCCGACCAGCCATTAGAAGAGCAGTACTTC. The whole variable domain, remainder taken from reference TRBV5-1 and TRBJ2-7, is KAGVTQTPRYLIKTRGQQVTLSCSPISGHRSVSWYQQTPGQGLQFLFEYFSETQRNKGNFPGRFSGRQFSNSRSEMNVSTLELGDSALYLCASRSDQPLEEQYFGPGTRLTVT.